This paragraph reports one TCR beta chain. This sample is part of a study of blood T cell repertoires in COVID-19. About the study: Sample material is recorded as cDNA or gDNA derived from T cells, B-cell-depleted T cells, or PBMCs.

Authors' processing steps: Researchers report that nucleated cell counts were estimated from reference gene primer amplification. Clones were sequenced by immunoSEQ multiplex PCR, and TCRdb holds only the in-frame ones, with some missing. V, J and clone size reflect that table, while D and trimming were determined from the DNA. The sample gives about 200,000 clones, 70% to 90% of which show up once; roughly 10% is in the top ten. Germline assignment: CDR1 SGHRS and CDR2 YFSETQ. The CDR3 consists of 15 residues. With V trimmed by 4 bases and J by 1 base, 6 bases remained unmatched. Sequencing used peripheral blood. The receptor's source is a woman between 45 and 60 years old with COVID-19, enrolled during active disease. The J gene is TRBJ2-3, the V gene TRBV5-1, with TRBD1 identical over 7 bases. The CDR3 DNA reads TGCGCCAGCAGCCCGGGACAGATGGGCACAGATACGCAGTATTTT. This translates into CASSPGQMGTDTQYF.